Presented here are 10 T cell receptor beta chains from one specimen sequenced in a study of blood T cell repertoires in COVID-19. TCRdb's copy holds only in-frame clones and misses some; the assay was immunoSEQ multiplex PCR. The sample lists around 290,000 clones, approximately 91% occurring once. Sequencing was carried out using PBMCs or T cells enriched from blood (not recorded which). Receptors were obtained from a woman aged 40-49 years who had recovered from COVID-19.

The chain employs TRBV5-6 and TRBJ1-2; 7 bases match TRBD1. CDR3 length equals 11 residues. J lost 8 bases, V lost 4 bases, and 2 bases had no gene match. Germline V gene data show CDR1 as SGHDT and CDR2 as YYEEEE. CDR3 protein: CASSTGEGYTF. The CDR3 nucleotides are TGTGCCAGCAGCACAGGGGAAGGCTACACCTTC.

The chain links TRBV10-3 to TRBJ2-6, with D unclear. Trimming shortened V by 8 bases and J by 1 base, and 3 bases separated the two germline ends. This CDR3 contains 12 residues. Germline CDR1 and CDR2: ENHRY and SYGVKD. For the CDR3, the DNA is TGTGCCATCTCGTCTGGGGCCAACGTCCTGACTTTC. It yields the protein CAISSGANVLTF.

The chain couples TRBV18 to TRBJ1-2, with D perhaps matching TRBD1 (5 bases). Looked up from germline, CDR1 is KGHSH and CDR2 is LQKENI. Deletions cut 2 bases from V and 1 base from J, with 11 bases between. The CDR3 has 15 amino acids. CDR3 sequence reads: CASSPDSDFNYGYTF. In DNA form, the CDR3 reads TGTGCCAGCTCACCAGACAGCGACTTTAACTATGGCTACACCTTC.

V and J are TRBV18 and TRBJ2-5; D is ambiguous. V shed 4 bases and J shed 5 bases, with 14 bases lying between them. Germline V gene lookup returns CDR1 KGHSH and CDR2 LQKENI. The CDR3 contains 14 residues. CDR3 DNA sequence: TGTGCCAGCTCACTCGGTGGCGTGAGGGAGACCCAGTACTTC. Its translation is CASSLGGVRETQYF.

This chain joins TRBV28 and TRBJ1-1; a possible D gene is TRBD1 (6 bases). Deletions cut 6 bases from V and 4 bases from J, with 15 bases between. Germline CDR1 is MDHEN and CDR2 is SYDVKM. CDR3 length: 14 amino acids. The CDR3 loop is CASRPGDSGTEAFF. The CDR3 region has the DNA TGTGCCAGCAGGCCAGGGGATTCGGGCACTGAAGCTTTCTTT.

CDR3 in amino acids: CASSDGRSNEKLFF. The CDR3 DNA is TGTGCCAGCAGTGACGGCAGGTCTAATGAAAAACTGTTTTTT. The rearrangement joins TRBV2 to TRBJ1-4; D gene unclear. With 3 bases removed from V and 3 bases from J, the gap between germline ends came to 8 bases. The CDR3 has 14 residues. Germline V gives CDR1 SNHLY, CDR2 FYNNEI.

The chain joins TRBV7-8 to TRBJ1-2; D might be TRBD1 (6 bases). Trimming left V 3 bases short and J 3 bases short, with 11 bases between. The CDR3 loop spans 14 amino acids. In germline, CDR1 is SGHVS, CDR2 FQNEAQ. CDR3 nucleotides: TGTGCCAGCAGCTTCCGGGACACATACTATGGCTACACCTTC. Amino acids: CASSFRDTYYGYTF.

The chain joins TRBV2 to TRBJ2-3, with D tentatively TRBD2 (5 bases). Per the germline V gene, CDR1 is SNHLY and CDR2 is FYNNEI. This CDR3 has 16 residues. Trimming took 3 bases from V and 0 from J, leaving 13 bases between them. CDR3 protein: CASSDPTRRSTDTQYF. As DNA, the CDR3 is TGTGCCAGCAGTGACCCCACTAGAAGGAGCACAGATACGCAGTATTTT.

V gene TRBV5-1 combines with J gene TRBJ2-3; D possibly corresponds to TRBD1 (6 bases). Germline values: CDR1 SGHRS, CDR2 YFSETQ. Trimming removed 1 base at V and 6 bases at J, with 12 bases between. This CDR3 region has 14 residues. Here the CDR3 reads CASSLRGQGDTQYF. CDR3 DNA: TGCGCCAGCAGCTTGCGCGGCCAGGGGGATACGCAGTATTTT.

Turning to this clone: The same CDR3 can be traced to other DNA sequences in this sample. The DNA of the CDR3 is TGTGCCAGCAGCCTCCGACAGGGGACTGAAGCTTTCTTT. This codes for CASSLRQGTEAFF. This chain links TRBV7-3 with TRBJ1-1; 8 bases map to TRBD1. This CDR3 region has 13 residues. The germline gives CDR1 SGHTA, CDR2 FQGTGA. Losses at the gene ends were 5 bases for V and 5 bases for J; bases not matched to a gene: 4.